Reported below is one TCR beta chain. What it binds is not known. Everyone who donated was a healthy bone marrow donor. Germline V gene data show CDR1 as SEHNR and CDR2 as FQNEAQ (reference sequence). The CDR3 has 12 residues. V dropped 5 bases and J dropped 6 bases, with 11 bases sitting between them. The data originate from a study of cytomegalovirus exposure and HLA in healthy donors. The study's findings and limits: Later analysis identified a missense DCLRE1C variant that was linked to TCR beta V- and J-gene trimming.

With 60 Vbeta and 13 Jbeta primers, the PCR was carried out. The protocol was immunoSEQ multiplex PCR, while the TCRdb copy is restricted to in-frame clones and leaves out a portion. The table includes 150,000 to 200,000 clones, roughly four fifths detected once. This chain links TRBV7-9 with TRBJ2-7; TRBD1 is a possible D gene (6 bases). The receptor's source is a woman in her thirties or forties in good health and CMV-seronegative. Sequenced material: PBMCs. The CDR3 bases are TGTGCCAGCAGCCTCAACAGGGCCGAGCAGTACTTC. This sequence encodes CASSLNRAEQYF.